Following are 3 T cell receptor beta chains from one sample sequenced in a study of PD-L1 blockade in urothelial cancer. The assay was immunoSEQ multiplex PCR, and TCRdb's table has in-frame clones only and misses some. The table has tens of thousands of clones, roughly 90% seen once. Stated time point: peripheral blood 6 weeks after treatment start. The sample was PBMCs, taken around atezolizumab (anti-PD-L1) treatment. Source of these receptors: a man in his 60s with urothelial cancer.

The chain joins TRBV27 to TRBJ1-5; 7 bases align to TRBD1. The CDR3 is made up of 16 amino acids. Per germline, CDR1 MNHEY and CDR2 SMNVEV (reference sequence). Germline trimming cut 2 bases from V and 4 bases from J; bases unmatched to any gene: 8. The CDR3 coding sequence is TGTGCCAGCAGTTTAAATGTGGGACAGAGTAATCAGCCCCAGCATTTT. Residues: CASSLNVGQSNQPQHF.

The CDR3 DNA is TGTGCCAGCAGTTTACGACAGGTTTCGTCTGGAAACACCATATATTTT. Its translation is CASSLRQVSSGNTIYF. The rearrangement joins TRBV2 to TRBJ1-3; D is perhaps TRBD1 (6 bases). The CDR3 length is 16 residues. V was trimmed by 5 bases and J by 1 base, leaving 15 bases between them. CDR1 and CDR2 from the germline V gene are SNHLY and FYNNEI. The full variable domain, in which reference TRBV2 and TRBJ1-3 provide the parts outside the CDR3, is EPEVTQTPSHQVTQMGQEVILRCVPISNHLYFYWYRQILGQKVEFLVSFYNNEISEKSEIFDDQFSVERPDGSNFTLKIRSTKLEDSAMYFCASSLRQVSSGNTIYFGEGSWLTVV.

This clone was counted between two and nine times. The CDR3 bases are TGTGCCAGCAGCCCCGGGGGGTCTCGGATATACGAGCAGTACTTC. Encoded protein: CASSPGGSRIYEQYF. The rearrangement uses TRBV7-9 and TRBJ2-7, with TRBD2 matching 7 bases. V was pared by 5 bases and J by 4 bases, with 11 bases of the junction left unmatched. There are 15 residues in the CDR3. Germline-derived CDR1 and CDR2 are SEHNR and FQNEAQ (reference sequence).